This T cell receptor beta chain emerged from a study of technical replicates of blood from a few donors. V dropped 5 bases and J dropped 7; count of bases not matched to a gene: 4. The CDR3 runs to 13 residues. The V gene's germline CDR1 is MDHEN and CDR2 SYDVKM. Profiling relied on immunoSEQ multiplex PCR, and the TCRdb table lists in-frame clones only, not all of them. The sample consists of some 68,000 clones, roughly 89% of them appearing once. This TCR derives from a human donor in good health. This chain uses TRBV28 with TRBJ1-5; TRBD1 aligns across 8 bases. The sample comprised T cells isolated from PBMCs. The CDR3 spells CASSPRTGQPQHF. The CDR3 coding sequence is TGTGCCAGCAGTCCTCGGACAGGGCAGCCCCAGCATTTT.